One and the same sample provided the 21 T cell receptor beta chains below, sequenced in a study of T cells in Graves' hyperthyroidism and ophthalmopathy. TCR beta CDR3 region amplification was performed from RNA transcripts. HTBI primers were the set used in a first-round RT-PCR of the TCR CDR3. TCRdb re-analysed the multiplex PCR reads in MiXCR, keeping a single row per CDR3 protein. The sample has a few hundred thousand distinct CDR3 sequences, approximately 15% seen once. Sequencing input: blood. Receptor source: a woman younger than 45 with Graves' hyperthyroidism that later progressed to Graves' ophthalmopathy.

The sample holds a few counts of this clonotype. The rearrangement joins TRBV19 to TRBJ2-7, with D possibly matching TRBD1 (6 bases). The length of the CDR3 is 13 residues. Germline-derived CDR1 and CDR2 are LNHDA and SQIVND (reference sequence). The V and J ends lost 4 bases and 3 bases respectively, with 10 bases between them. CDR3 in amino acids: CASSNGGVYEQYF. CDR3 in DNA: TGTGCCAGTAGTAATGGGGGCGTCTACGAGCAGTACTTC.

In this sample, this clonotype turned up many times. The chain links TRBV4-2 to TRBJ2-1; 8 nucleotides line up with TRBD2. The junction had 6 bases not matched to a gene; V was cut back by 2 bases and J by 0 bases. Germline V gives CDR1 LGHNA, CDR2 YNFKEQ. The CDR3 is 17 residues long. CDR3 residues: CASSQSLAGSSYNEQFF. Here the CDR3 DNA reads TGTGCCAGCAGCCAATCCCTAGCGGGTAGCTCCTACAATGAGCAGTTCTTC.

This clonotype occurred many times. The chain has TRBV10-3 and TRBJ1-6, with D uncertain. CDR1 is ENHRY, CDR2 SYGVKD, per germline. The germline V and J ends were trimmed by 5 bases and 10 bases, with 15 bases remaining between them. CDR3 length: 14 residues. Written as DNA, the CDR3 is TGTGCCATCAGTAAATTGATTACTCAATCACCCCTCCACTTT. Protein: CAISKLITQSPLHF.

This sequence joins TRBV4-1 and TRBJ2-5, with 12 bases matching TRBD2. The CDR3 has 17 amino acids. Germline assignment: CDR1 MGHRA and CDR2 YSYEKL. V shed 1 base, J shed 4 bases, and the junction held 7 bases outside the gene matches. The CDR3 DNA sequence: TGCGCCAGCAGCCAAGGTGCTAGCGGGAGGGACCGAGAGACCCAGTACTTC. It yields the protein CASSQGASGRDRETQYF.

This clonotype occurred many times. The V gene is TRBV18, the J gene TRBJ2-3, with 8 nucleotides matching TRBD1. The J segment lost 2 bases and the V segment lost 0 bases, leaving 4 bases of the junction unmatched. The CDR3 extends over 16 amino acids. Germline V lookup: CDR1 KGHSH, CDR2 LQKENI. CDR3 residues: CASSPPWTGNTDTQYF. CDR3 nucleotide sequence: TGTGCCAGCTCACCACCGTGGACAGGGAACACAGATACGCAGTATTTT.

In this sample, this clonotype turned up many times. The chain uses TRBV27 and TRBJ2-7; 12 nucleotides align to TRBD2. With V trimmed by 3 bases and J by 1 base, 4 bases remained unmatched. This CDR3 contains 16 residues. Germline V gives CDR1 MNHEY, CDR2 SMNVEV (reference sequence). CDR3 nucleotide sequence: TGTGCCAGCAGTTTTACTAGCGGGGGGTTTTCCTACGAGCAGTACTTC. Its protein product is CASSFTSGGFSYEQYF.

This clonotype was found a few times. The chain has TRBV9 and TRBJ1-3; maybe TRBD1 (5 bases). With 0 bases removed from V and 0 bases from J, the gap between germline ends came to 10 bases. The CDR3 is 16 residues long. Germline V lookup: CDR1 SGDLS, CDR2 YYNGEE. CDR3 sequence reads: CASSVVDGGSGNTIYF. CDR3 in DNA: TGTGCCAGCAGCGTAGTAGACGGGGGCTCTGGAAACACCATATATTTT.

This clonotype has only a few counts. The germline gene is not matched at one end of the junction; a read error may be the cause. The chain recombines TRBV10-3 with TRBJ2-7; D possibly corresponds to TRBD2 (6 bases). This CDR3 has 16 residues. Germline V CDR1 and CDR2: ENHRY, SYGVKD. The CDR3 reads CASSVVILADPYEQYF. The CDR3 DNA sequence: TGTGCCAGCAGTGTTGTGATATTAGCGGACCCCTACGAGCAGTACTTC.

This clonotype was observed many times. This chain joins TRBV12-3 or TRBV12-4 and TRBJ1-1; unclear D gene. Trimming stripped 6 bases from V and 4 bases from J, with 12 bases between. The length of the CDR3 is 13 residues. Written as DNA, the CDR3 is TGTGCCAGCAGCCCGGGCTGGAGCACTGAAGCTTTCTTT. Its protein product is CASSPGWSTEAFF.

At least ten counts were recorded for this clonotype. CDR3 bases: TGTGCCATCAGTTCTGGGGTCTCCTACGAGCAGTACTTC. This translates into CAISSGVSYEQYF. The genes are TRBV10-3 and TRBJ2-7; D is ambiguous. Germline V lookup: CDR1 ENHRY, CDR2 SYGVKD. CDR3 length: 13 residues. The ends were cut back, 5 bases at V and 0 bases at J, with 8 bases in the middle.

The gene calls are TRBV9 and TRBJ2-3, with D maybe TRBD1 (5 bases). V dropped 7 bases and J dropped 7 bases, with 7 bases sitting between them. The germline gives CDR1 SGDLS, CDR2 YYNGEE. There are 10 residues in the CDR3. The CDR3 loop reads CASAGHTQYF. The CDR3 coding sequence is TGTGCCAGCGCAGGGCATACGCAGTATTTT. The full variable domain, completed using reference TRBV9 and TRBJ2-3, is DSGVTQTPKHLITATGQRVTLRCSPRSGDLSVYWYQQSLDQGLQFLIQYYNGEERAKGNILERFSAQQFPDLHSELNLSSLELGDSALYFCASAGHTQYFGPGTRLTVL.

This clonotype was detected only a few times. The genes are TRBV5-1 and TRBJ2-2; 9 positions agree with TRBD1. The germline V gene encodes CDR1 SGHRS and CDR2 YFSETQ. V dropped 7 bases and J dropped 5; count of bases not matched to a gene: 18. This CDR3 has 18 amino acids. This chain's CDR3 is CASDLPFGTGRRTGELFF. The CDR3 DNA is TGCGCCAGCGATCTACCTTTCGGGACAGGGAGGCGTACCGGGGAGCTGTTTTTT.

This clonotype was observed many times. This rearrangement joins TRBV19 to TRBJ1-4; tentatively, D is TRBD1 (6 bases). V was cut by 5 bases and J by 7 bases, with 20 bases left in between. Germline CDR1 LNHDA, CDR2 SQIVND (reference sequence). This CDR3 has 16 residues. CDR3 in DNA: TGTGCCAGTAGTCTCGAGGGGCCCGGGGGCGTTGAAAAACTGTTTTTT. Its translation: CASSLEGPGGVEKLFF. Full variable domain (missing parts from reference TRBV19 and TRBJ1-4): DGGITQSPKYLFRKEGQNVTLSCEQNLNHDAMYWYRQDPGQGLRLIYYSQIVNDFQKGDIAEGYSVSREKKESFPLTVTSAQKNPTAFYLCASSLEGPGGVEKLFFGSGTQLSVL.

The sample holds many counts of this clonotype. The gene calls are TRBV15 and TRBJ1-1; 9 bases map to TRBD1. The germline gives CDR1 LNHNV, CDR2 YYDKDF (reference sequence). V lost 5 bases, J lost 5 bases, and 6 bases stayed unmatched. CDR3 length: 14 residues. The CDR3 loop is CATSLQGASTEAFF. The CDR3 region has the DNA TGTGCCACCAGCCTACAGGGGGCGAGTACTGAAGCTTTCTTT.

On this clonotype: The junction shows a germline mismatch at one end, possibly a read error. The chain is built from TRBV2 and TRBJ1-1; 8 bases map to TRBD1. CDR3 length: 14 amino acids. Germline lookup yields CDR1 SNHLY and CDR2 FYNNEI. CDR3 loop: CASGRQGLNAEALF. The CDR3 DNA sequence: TGTGCCAGCGGAAGACAGGGGTTGAACGCTGAAGCTCTCTTT. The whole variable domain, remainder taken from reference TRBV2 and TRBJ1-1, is EPEVTQTPSHQVTQMGQEVILRCVPISNHLYFYWYRQILGQKVEFLVSFYNNEISEKSEIFDDQFSVERPDGSNFTLKIRSTKLEDSAMYFCASGRQGLNAEALFGQGTRLTVV.

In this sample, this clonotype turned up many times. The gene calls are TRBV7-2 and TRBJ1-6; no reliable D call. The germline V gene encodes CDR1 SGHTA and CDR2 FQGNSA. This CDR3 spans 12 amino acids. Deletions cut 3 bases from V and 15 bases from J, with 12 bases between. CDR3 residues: CASSFLGQNLHF. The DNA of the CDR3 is TGTGCCAGCAGCTTCCTGGGCCAGAACCTCCACTTT.

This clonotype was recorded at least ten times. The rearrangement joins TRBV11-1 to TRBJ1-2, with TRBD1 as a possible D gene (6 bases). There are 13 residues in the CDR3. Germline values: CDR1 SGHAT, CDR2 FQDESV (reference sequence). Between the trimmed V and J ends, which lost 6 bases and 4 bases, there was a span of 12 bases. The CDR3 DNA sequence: TGTGCCAGCAGTCAGGGGCTGTCCTATGGCTACACCTTC. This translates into CASSQGLSYGYTF.

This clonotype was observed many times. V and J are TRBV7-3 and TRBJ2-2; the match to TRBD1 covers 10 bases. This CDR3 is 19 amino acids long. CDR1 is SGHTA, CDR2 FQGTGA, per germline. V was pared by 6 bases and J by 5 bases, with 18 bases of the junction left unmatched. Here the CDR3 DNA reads TGTGCCAGCAGTCCCTCCGGGCCGGGACAGGGGACAAGGACCGGGGAGCTGTTTTTT. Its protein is CASSPSGPGQGTRTGELFF.

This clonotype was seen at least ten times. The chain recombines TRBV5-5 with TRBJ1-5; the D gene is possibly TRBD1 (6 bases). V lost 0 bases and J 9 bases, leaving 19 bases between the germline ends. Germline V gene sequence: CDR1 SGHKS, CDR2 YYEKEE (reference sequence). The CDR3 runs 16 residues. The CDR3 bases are TGTGCCAGCAGCTTGGGCCCTTCGGGGACATTTATGCCCCAGCATTTT. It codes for CASSLGPSGTFMPQHF.

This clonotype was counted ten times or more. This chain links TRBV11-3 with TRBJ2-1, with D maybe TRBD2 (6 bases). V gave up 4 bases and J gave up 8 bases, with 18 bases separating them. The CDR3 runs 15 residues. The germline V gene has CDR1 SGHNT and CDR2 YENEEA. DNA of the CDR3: TGTGCCAGCAGCTCCTCGAACGGGAGAGTCGATGAGCAGTTCTTC. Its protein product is CASSSSNGRVDEQFF.

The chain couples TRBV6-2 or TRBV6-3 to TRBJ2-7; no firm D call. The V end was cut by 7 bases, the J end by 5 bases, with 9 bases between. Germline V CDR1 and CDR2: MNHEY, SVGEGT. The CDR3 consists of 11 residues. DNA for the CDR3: TGTGCCAGCAACAGCCCTAACGAGCAGTACTTC. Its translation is CASNSPNEQYF.